This T cell receptor beta chain emerged from a study of blood T cell repertoires in COVID-19. Turning to the study itself: Sites across the United States, Italy and Spain contributed samples from acute and convalescent COVID-19.

This clone was counted a few times. As originally analysed: Counts of nucleated cells, estimated from reference gene primer amplification, were obtained. Measured with immunoSEQ multiplex PCR; TCRdb has only the in-frame clones, and not every one. V and J calls and clone size are as listed in that table; D and trimming were resolved from the DNA. Of around 180,000 clones listed, 70% to 90% are singletons. The CDR3 contains 15 residues. V was cut by 1 base and J by 4 bases, with 13 bases left in between. Looked up from germline, CDR1 is SGHTA and CDR2 is FQGNSA. This TCR derives from a woman aged 30 to 39 with active or convalescent COVID-19. The sample was peripheral blood. The chain has TRBV7-2 and TRBJ1-1, with a possible D match to TRBD1 (5 bases). The CDR3 region is CASSLDWGQGTEAFF. The CDR3 DNA is TGTGCCAGCAGCTTAGACTGGGGTCAGGGCACTGAAGCTTTCTTT. Based on the CDR3 plus reference TRBV7-2 and TRBJ1-1, the full variable domain is GAGVSQSPSNKVTEKGKDVELRCDPISGHTALYWYRQSLGQGLEFLIYFQGNSAPDKSGLPSDRFSAERTGGSVSTLTIQRTQQEDSAVYLCASSLDWGQGTEAFFGQGTRLTVV.